One sample yielded the 29 T cell receptor beta chains listed below, sequenced in a study of early T cells in non-severe SARS-CoV-2 infection. TCRdb independently ran MiXCR on the 5' RACE reads; one entry per CDR3 protein. The profile shows tens of thousands of distinct CDR3 sequences, 10% to 15% of them singletons. The material sequenced was whole blood. The source is an adult who was a healthcare worker with PCR-confirmed SARS-CoV-2 infection or an uninfected control (not recorded which).

Ten or more counts support this clonotype. This rearrangement joins TRBV6-5 to TRBJ1-4; no clear D. The ends were cut back, 7 bases at V and 7 bases at J, with 10 bases in the middle. Germline assignment: CDR1 MNHEY and CDR2 SVGAGI. This CDR3 spans 12 amino acids. This CDR3 is CASTSGGEKLFF. The CDR3 DNA sequence: TGTGCCAGCACCTCTGGCGGTGAAAAACTGTTTTTT.

This clonotype showed up just a few times. The chain recombines TRBV29-1 with TRBJ2-4, with D unresolved. V gave up 2 bases and J gave up 4 bases, with 6 bases separating them. The CDR3 consists of 12 residues. Germline assignment: CDR1 SQVTM and CDR2 ANQGSEA. The CDR3 spells CSVEQEKNIQYF. In DNA, the CDR3 is TGCAGCGTTGAACAGGAGAAAAACATTCAGTACTTC. Together with reference TRBV29-1 and TRBJ2-4, the CDR3 gives the full variable domain: SAVISQKPSRDICQRGTSLTIQCQVDSQVTMMFWYRQQPGQSLTLIATANQGSEATYESGFVIDKFPISRPNLTFSTLTVSNMSPEDSSIYLCSVEQEKNIQYFGAGTRLSVL.

In this sample, this clonotype turned up many times. J is TRBJ1-2 and V is TRBV7-2; unclear D gene. CDR1 is SGHTA, CDR2 FQGNSA, per germline. The length of the CDR3 is 13 residues. V was shortened by 3 bases and J by 2 bases, with 7 bases between the two germline ends. The CDR3 sequence: CASSFTANYGYTF. CDR3 DNA sequence: TGTGCCAGCAGCTTCACAGCCAACTATGGCTACACCTTC.

With respect to this clonotype: The CDR3 ends on some other residue instead of the conserved phenylalanine or tryptophan, so this is likely a read error. V and J are TRBV20-1 and TRBJ2-7; no clear D. Trimming pared 2 bases from V and 3 bases from J, leaving 5 bases between. This CDR3 has 11 amino acids. In germline, CDR1 is DFQATT, CDR2 SNEGSKA (reference sequence). The CDR3 loop is CSARRDYEQYI. The CDR3 bases are TGCAGTGCTAGAAGGGACTACGAGCAGTACATC.

This clonotype has more than one count but fewer than ten. The chain links TRBV10-2 to TRBJ1-1; no reliable D call. There are 13 residues in the CDR3. Trimming stripped 0 bases from V and 8 bases from J, with 10 bases between. Germline V lookup: CDR1 WSHSY, CDR2 SAAADI. The CDR3, as DNA: TGCGCCAGCAGTGAGTCAACGGGTATGGAAGCTTTCTTT. Amino acids: CASSESTGMEAFF.

This clonotype was detected only a few times. The chain combines TRBV29-1 with TRBJ2-3; a weak D match, TRBD1 (6 bases). CDR1 and CDR2 (germline): SQVTM, ANQGSEA. CDR3 length equals 16 residues. Trimming pared 1 base from V and 0 bases from J, leaving 14 bases between. CDR3 DNA: TGCAGCGTTGAAGCGGCAGGGACACGGAGCACAGATACGCAGTATTTT. Translated: CSVEAAGTRSTDTQYF.

This clonotype was counted between two and nine times. The V call is TRBV19, the J call TRBJ2-7, with D perhaps given as TRBD1 or TRBD2 (5 bases each). The V end was cut by 3 bases, the J end by 2 bases, with 11 bases between. The CDR3 runs to 14 residues. Germline assignment: CDR1 LNHDA and CDR2 SQIVND (reference sequence). The CDR3 sequence: CASSIEGNPYEQYF. CDR3 coding DNA: TGTGCCAGTAGTATCGAGGGGAACCCCTACGAGCAGTACTTC.

This clonotype was counted between two and nine times. The chain is built from TRBV19 and TRBJ2-3; TRBD2 matches 9 bases. CDR3 size: 15 residues. J lost 4 bases, V lost 8 bases, and 10 bases had no gene match. From germline, CDR1 is LNHDA and CDR2 SQIVND (reference sequence). This CDR3 is CASGVDSGSADTQYF. DNA for the CDR3: TGTGCCAGTGGCGTGGATAGCGGGAGTGCAGATACGCAGTATTTT. The full variable domain, rest sourced from reference TRBV19 and TRBJ2-3, is DGGITQSPKYLFRKEGQNVTLSCEQNLNHDAMYWYRQDPGQGLRLIYYSQIVNDFQKGDIAEGYSVSREKKESFPLTVTSAQKNPTAFYLCASGVDSGSADTQYFGPGTRLTVL.

In its sample, this clonotype was seen a few times. The rearrangement links TRBV7-9 to TRBJ2-3; unclear D gene. Trimming cost V 3 bases and J 2 bases, with 9 bases left between them. This CDR3 is built from 14 residues. Germline lookup yields CDR1 SEHNR and CDR2 FQNEAQ (reference sequence). The CDR3 DNA is TGTGCCAGCAGCTTCGACCGGTACACAGATACGCAGTATTTT. It yields the protein CASSFDRYTDTQYF.

This clonotype was found a few times. This rearrangement joins TRBV20-1 to TRBJ2-1; TRBD1 might be the D (5 bases). This CDR3 has 16 amino acids. The ends were cut back, 0 bases at V and 0 bases at J, with 12 bases in the middle. Germline V gene data show CDR1 as DFQATT and CDR2 as SNEGSKA (reference sequence). CDR3 residues: CSARELGHHSYNEQFF. As DNA, the CDR3 is TGCAGTGCTAGAGAGCTTGGACACCACTCCTACAATGAGCAGTTCTTC.

The V call is TRBV7-8, the J call TRBJ1-2; 9 bases are shared with TRBD1. The CDR3 is 15 residues long. Germline assignment: CDR1 SGHVS and CDR2 FQNEAQ. The V gene end was trimmed by 0 bases and the J gene end by 7 bases; junction bases not matched to a gene: 6. The chain's CDR3 is CASSLASQGAIGYTF. As DNA, the CDR3 is TGTGCCAGCAGCTTAGCGTCACAGGGGGCAATTGGCTACACCTTC.

This clonotype has only a few counts. The chain employs TRBV7-8 and TRBJ2-3; 7 nucleotides line up with TRBD1. The germline V gene has CDR1 SGHVS and CDR2 FQNEAQ. After removal of 2 bases from V and 3 bases from J, the junction contained 8 bases not matched to a gene. This CDR3 is 16 amino acids long. DNA of the CDR3: TGTGCCAGCAGCTTATCGACAGGGTCCATGACAGATACGCAGTATTTT. This encodes CASSLSTGSMTDTQYF.

The gene calls are TRBV28 and TRBJ2-7; 11 bases agree with TRBD2. V lost 6 bases and J lost 3; bases outside the gene matches: 10. CDR3 length equals 16 residues. CDR1 and CDR2 (germline): MDHEN, SYDVKM. The CDR3 spells CASRTPGTSGFYEQYF. The CDR3 region has the DNA TGTGCCAGCAGAACCCCCGGGACTAGCGGCTTCTACGAGCAGTACTTC.

This clonotype was recorded many times. The chain couples TRBV7-9 to TRBJ1-6; D ambiguous. Germline CDR1 reads SEHNR; CDR2 reads FQNEAQ (reference sequence). This CDR3 region has 14 residues. Deletions cut 1 base from V and 6 bases from J, with 7 bases between. CDR3 residues: CASSLEQFNSPLHF. CDR3 sequence (DNA): TGTGCCAGCAGCTTAGAACAGTTTAATTCACCCCTCCACTTT.

This clonotype was observed at least ten times. This sequence joins TRBV6-5 and TRBJ1-3, with D perhaps matching TRBD1 (5 bases). The CDR3 has 16 residues. Germline assignment: CDR1 MNHEY and CDR2 SVGAGI. Trimming removed 0 bases at V and 0 bases at J, with 9 bases between. As DNA, the CDR3 is TGTGCCAGCAGTTACTCACCGGGGGTCTCTGGAAACACCATATATTTT. Its translation: CASSYSPGVSGNTIYF.

J is TRBJ2-5 and V is TRBV28; D is perhaps TRBD1 (5 bases). Germline V CDR1 and CDR2: MDHEN, SYDVKM. V was pared by 6 bases and J by 8 bases, with 16 bases between. The CDR3 sequence is 13 residues long. The CDR3 DNA reads as TGTGCCAGCAGCTTACAGGTTGATGGAACCCAGTACTTC. Its translation is CASSLQVDGTQYF.

This clonotype was counted many times. The CDR3 bases are TGTGCCAGCGGGGAAGGGCCCGGGGCAGATACGCAGTATTTT. It is translated as CASGEGPGADTQYF. The chain has TRBV28 and TRBJ2-3; D perhaps matches TRBD2 (5 bases). Trimming took 8 bases from V and 4 from J, leaving 16 bases between them. The CDR3 is made up of 14 amino acids. The germline V gene encodes CDR1 MDHEN and CDR2 SYDVKM.

Many counts were recorded for this clonotype. The V and J genes are TRBV15 and TRBJ2-5, with a possible D match to TRBD2 (7 bases). The germline gives CDR1 LNHNV, CDR2 YYDKDF (reference sequence). CDR3 length equals 17 residues. Trimming left V 5 bases short and J 2 bases short, with 21 bases between. Here the CDR3 DNA reads TGTGCCACCAGCCGCTGGGGGGGTAGGACAGCACAAGAGACCCAGTACTTC. Encoded protein: CATSRWGGRTAQETQYF.

This clonotype was counted many times. Germline is not matched at one junction end, which may reflect a read error. The chain links TRBV29-1 to TRBJ2-7, with D uncertain. CDR1 is SQVTM and CDR2 is ANQGSEA in the germline V gene. CDR3 length: 14 residues. CDR3 in amino acids: CSVVGRLSSNEQYF. The CDR3 bases are TGCAGCGTTGTCGGCCGTCTCTCCTCCAACGAGCAGTACTTC.

This clonotype came up many times. The J gene is TRBJ1-5, the V gene TRBV5-1; D gene uncertain. In germline, CDR1 is SGHRS, CDR2 YFSETQ. Trimming left V 0 bases short and J 5 bases short, with 6 bases between. The CDR3 has 13 residues. The CDR3 nucleotides are TGCGCCAGCAGCTTGGGAATGGATCAGCCCCAGCATTTT. Its protein is CASSLGMDQPQHF.

This clonotype has only a few counts. This rearrangement joins TRBV7-9 to TRBJ2-7; D possibly corresponds to TRBD2 (5 bases). Germline V gene data show CDR1 as SEHNR and CDR2 as FQNEAQ (reference sequence). V shed 2 bases and J shed 2 bases, with 16 bases lying between them. This CDR3 contains 16 residues. Written as DNA, the CDR3 is TGTGCCAGCAGCTTATATTTGGGAGTGGCCACCTACGAGCAGTACTTC. Residues: CASSLYLGVATYEQYF.

This sequence joins TRBV7-2 and TRBJ1-1; D not resolved. The germline CDR1 and CDR2 sequences are SGHTA and FQGNSA. The CDR3 is 15 residues long. Trimming pared 1 base from V and 1 base from J, leaving 10 bases between. CDR3 sequence: CASSLVSGPNTEAFF. In DNA form, the CDR3 reads TGTGCCAGCAGCTTAGTCTCAGGCCCGAACACTGAAGCTTTCTTT.

This clonotype has more than one count but fewer than ten. This sequence joins TRBV29-1 and TRBJ2-3; 12 nucleotides agree with TRBD2. Germline-derived CDR1 and CDR2 are SQVTM and ANQGSEA. CDR3 length: 16 residues. Trimming removed 2 bases from V and 7 bases from J; junction bases left unmatched: 10. The CDR3 nucleotides read TGCAGCGTTGAAAATAGGACTAGCGGGGAAAGGAATACGCAGTATTTT. Encoded protein: CSVENRTSGERNTQYF.

This clonotype has more than one count but fewer than ten. The chain uses TRBV28 and TRBJ1-1; D possibly corresponds to TRBD1 (6 bases). This CDR3 region has 10 residues. Between the trimmed V and J ends, which lost 10 bases and 7 bases, there was a span of 10 bases. CDR1 is MDHEN and CDR2 is SYDVKM in the germline V gene. Here the CDR3 reads CATGQYEAFF. DNA for the CDR3: TGTGCCACCGGACAGTATGAAGCTTTCTTT.

There are many counts of this clonotype. The V and J genes are TRBV6-2 or TRBV6-3 and TRBJ2-1, with D unclear. Trimming removed 4 bases from V and 7 bases from J, with 17 bases in between. CDR3 size: 15 residues. The V gene's germline CDR1 is MNHEY and CDR2 SVGEGT. The CDR3 loop reads CASSSLRGEANEQFF. The CDR3 nucleotides read TGTGCCAGCAGTTCCCTTCGAGGCGAAGCTAATGAGCAGTTCTTC.

This clonotype was counted many times. The chain employs TRBV28 and TRBJ2-1; D gene unclear. The germline V gene has CDR1 MDHEN and CDR2 SYDVKM. Trimming stripped 7 bases from V and 8 bases from J, with 24 bases between. The CDR3 runs 16 residues. The CDR3 nucleotides are TGTGCCAGCACCACGATCACCCCCTTGGGCGGCGATGAGCAGTTCTTC. Encoded protein: CASTTITPLGGDEQFF.

There are many counts of this clonotype. The V call is TRBV6-5, the J call TRBJ2-7; perhaps TRBD2 as D (6 bases). V was clipped by 4 bases and J by 4 bases, with 14 bases between them. The CDR3 consists of 14 residues. The germline V gene has CDR1 MNHEY and CDR2 SVGAGI. This CDR3 is CASSFPGLPYEQYF. DNA for the CDR3: TGTGCCAGCAGTTTTCCGGGACTGCCATACGAGCAGTACTTC.

CDR3 in amino acids: CASSQIRNEQFF. CDR3 coding DNA: TGTGCCAGCAGCCAAATCCGAAATGAGCAGTTCTTC. This rearrangement joins TRBV7-8 to TRBJ2-1; D call uncertain. The CDR3 runs 12 residues. Trimming cost V 5 bases and J 7 bases, with 9 bases left between them. Germline V gene data show CDR1 as SGHVS and CDR2 as FQNEAQ. Full variable domain (remainder filled in from reference TRBV7-8 and TRBJ2-1): GAGVSQSPRYKVAKRGQDVALRCDPISGHVSLFWYQQALGQGPEFLTYFQNEAQLDKSGLPSDRFFAERPEGSVSTLKIQRTQQEDSAVYLCASSQIRNEQFFGPGTRLTVL.

This clonotype appeared a few times. The genes are TRBV7-2 and TRBJ1-1; weak D call: TRBD1 (6 bases). CDR1 is SGHTA, CDR2 FQGNSA, per germline. The CDR3 covers 14 residues. V lost 4 bases, J lost 0 bases, and 9 bases lay in between. The CDR3 DNA sequence: TGTGCCAGCAGCTCGGACAGTATGAACACTGAAGCTTTCTTT. Residues: CASSSDSMNTEAFF.